The source of this T cell receptor beta chain is a study of shared clonotypes between healthy human individuals. TCRdb's table, derived via immunoSEQ multiplex PCR, lists solely in-frame clones and lacks some. Altogether approximately 2.4 million clones are present, 90% to 96% being singletons, with the ten largest covering approximately 0.13%. In germline, CDR1 is MNHEY, CDR2 SVGAGI. The CDR3 length is 15 residues. Trimming at V came to 6 bases and at J to 5 bases, leaving 9 bases not matched to a gene. This TCR derives from a young man in good health. The sequenced sample was naive CD4+ T cells sorted from blood. Regarding subset: CD45RA+ positively selected. This rearrangement joins TRBV6-5 to TRBJ2-5, with 10 positions matching TRBD2. The CDR3 DNA reads as TGTGCCAGCAGACAGAGCGGGGGGGCCCGGGAGACCCAGTACTTC. It is translated as CASRQSGGARETQYF.